A selection of T cell receptor beta chains follows, all from one sample in a study of tumour-infiltrating T cells in Burkitt lymphoma. Clones were read by immunoSEQ multiplex PCR, and TCRdb kept only the in-frame ones, dropping some. The repertoire holds around 1,300 clones, with 13% as singletons. Sequenced sample: tumor tissue. The receptors here all came from a human donor with Burkitt lymphoma. CDR3s include the opening cysteine and the closing phenylalanine or tryptophan. D genes are given only for firm matches. Size is omitted from some rows. Given values are once, few, many or a class for expanded clones.

13	TRBV5-6	NA	TRBJ2-1	few	TGTGCCAGCAGCCAGATTAGCCACAATGAGCAGTTCTTC	CASSQISHNEQFF
16	TRBV19	TRBD2	TRBJ2-3	NA	TGTGCCAGTAGTATACCGGGACTAGCGGGGGGGGATACGCAGTATTTT	CASSIPGLAGGDTQYF
12	TRBV7-2	NA	TRBJ2-1	few	TGTGCCAGCAGCTCGCGGAGGGATGAGCAGTTCTTC	CASSSRRDEQFF
12	TRBV27	NA	TRBJ1-1	few	TGTGCCAGCAGTCAGGCGAACACTGAAGCTTTCTTT	CASSQANTEAFF
15	TRBV7-7	TRBD1	TRBJ2-5	NA	TGTGCCAGCAGCCCCGGGACAGGGGAGTTCGAGACCCAGTACTTC	CASSPGTGEFETQYF
15	TRBV4-3	TRBD1	TRBJ1-6	few	TGCGCCAGCAGCCAAGGCCAGGGGGTAAATTCACCCCTCCACTTT	CASSQGQGVNSPLHF
15	TRBV4-3	NA	TRBJ2-1	few	TGCGCCAGCAGCCAAGATGAGGCGGGCTACAATGAGCAGTTCTTC	CASSQDEAGYNEQFF
16	TRBV25-1	TRBD2	TRBJ2-5	NA	TGTGCCAGCAGTGATAGGGCGGGAGGGCCGCGGGAGACCCAGTACTTC	CASSDRAGGPRETQYF
13	TRBV5-1	NA	TRBJ2-2	NA	TGCGCCAGCAGCTTGGAGGGTCACGGGGAGCTGTTTTTT	CASSLEGHGELFF
12	TRBV29-1	TRBD1	TRBJ1-2	NA	TGCAGCGTTCCAGACAAGGGGGCTGGCTACACCTTC	CSVPDKGAGYTF
12	TRBV7-9	NA	TRBJ1-2	NA	TGTGCCAGCAGCTCGGCCTTTTATGGCTACACCTTC	CASSSAFYGYTF
13	TRBV5-6	NA	TRBJ1-2	NA	TGTGCCAGCAGCTCCCGGGACGTGGATGGCTACACCTTC	CASSSRDVDGYTF
16	TRBV7-9	NA	TRBJ1-4	few	TGTGCCAGCAGCTACGGCGTAGGGGGGGTGGGTGAAAAACTGTTTTTT	CASSYGVGGVGEKLFF
11	TRBV20-1	TRBD2	TRBJ2-5	few	TGCAGCGGACTAGCGGGAGAGACCCAGTACTTC	CSGLAGETQYF
16	TRBV9	NA	TRBJ2-2	few	TGTGCCAGCAGCGTAGCTCCACAGGGACGGACCGGGGAGCTGTTTTTT	CASSVAPQGRTGELFF
18	TRBV14	NA	TRBJ1-5	few	TGTGCCAGCAGCCGACCCAAAGGGATAAAGACAGCCAATCAGCCCCAGCATTTT	CASSRPKGIKTANQPQHF
16	TRBV6-5	TRBD2	TRBJ2-3	few	TGTGCCAGCAGTTCTACTCTTAGCGGGATGAGAGGGACGCAGTATTTT	CASSSTLSGMRGTQYF
16	TRBV19	NA	TRBJ2-2	few	TGTGCCAGTAGTTCCCCGACTCCTCCTGGCACCGGGGAGCTGTTTTTT	CASSSPTPPGTGELFF
15	TRBV14	TRBD1	TRBJ2-5	NA	TGTGCCAGCAGCCTATCAGGGGGCTGGGGAGAGACCCAGTACTTC	CASSLSGGWGETQYF
14	TRBV27	NA	TRBJ2-1	few	TGTGCCAGCAGTTCCTCCGGGTTATACAATGAGCAGTTCTTC	CASSSSGLYNEQFF
14	TRBV5-1	NA	TRBJ1-1	few	TGCGCCAGCAGCCCGGGGACACGGAACACTGAAGCTTTCTTT	CASSPGTRNTEAFF
15	TRBV5-1	TRBD1	TRBJ2-6	few	TGCGCCAGCAGCCTGGACAGGGCTGGGGCCAACGTCCTGACTTTC	CASSLDRAGANVLTF
17	TRBV5-6	NA	TRBJ1-5	NA	TGTGCCAGTAGCGTGAATGGCAGGTCCTATAGCAATCAGCCCCAGCATTTT	CASSVNGRSYSNQPQHF
13	TRBV30	TRBD1	TRBJ1-2	NA	TGTGCCTGGAGTGCAGGGGGTCGGGGTGGCTACACCTTC	CAWSAGGRGGYTF
11	TRBV20-1	NA	TRBJ2-7	few	TGCAGTGCTAGCATGGGAAACGAGCAGTACTTC	CSASMGNEQYF
15	TRBV7-9	TRBD1	TRBJ1-1	NA	TGTGCCAGCAGCTTAGGGACAGGGCTTAGCACTGAAGCTTTCTTT	CASSLGTGLSTEAFF
15	TRBV9	TRBD2	TRBJ2-5	few	TGTGCCAGCAGCGTAAGCGGGAGGGCCGGGGAGACCCAGTACTTC	CASSVSGRAGETQYF
12	TRBV5-1	NA	TRBJ2-7	few	TGCGCCAGCAGCTCCCCTAATTACGAGCAGTACTTC	CASSSPNYEQYF
14	TRBV4-3	NA	TRBJ2-3	few	TGCGCCAGCAGCCAAGATTTAAGACCGGATACGCAGTATTTT	CASSQDLRPDTQYF
14	TRBV9	NA	TRBJ1-4	few	TGTGCCAGCAGCCCGGACAGCAGTTATGAAAAACTGTTTTTT	CASSPDSSYEKLFF
14	TRBV9	NA	TRBJ1-4	NA	TGTGCCAGCAGCTTCAGGGCAACTAATGAAAAACTGTTTTTT	CASSFRATNEKLFF
14	TRBV15	NA	TRBJ2-7	NA	TGTGCCACCAGCCCCCAGGCAGAGGGTGGCGAGCAGTACTTC	CATSPQAEGGEQYF
12	TRBV18	NA	TRBJ2-5	few	TGTGCCAGCTCACCTCAAGGAGAGACCCAGTACTTC	CASSPQGETQYF
15	TRBV6-4	TRBD1	TRBJ2-3	NA	TGTGCCAGCAGTGACCAGGGACAGGGCGTAGATACGCAGTATTTT	CASSDQGQGVDTQYF
14	TRBV29-1	TRBD1	TRBJ1-2	NA	TGCAGCGTGGGGGGACAGGGGTCTCCGGATGGCTACACCTTC	CSVGGQGSPDGYTF
13	TRBV15	NA	TRBJ2-7	few	TGTGCCACCAGCAGAGATGCCTCCTACGAGCAGTACTTC	CATSRDASYEQYF
17	TRBV5-1	TRBD2	TRBJ2-2	few	TGCGCCAGCAGCACTACGGGACTAGCGGGGTTCACCGGGGAGCTGTTTTTT	CASSTTGLAGFTGELFF
12	TRBV18	NA	TRBJ2-5	few	TGTGCCAGCTCACCGAATCGGGTGACCCAGTACTTC	CASSPNRVTQYF
17	TRBV18	NA	TRBJ2-6	NA	TGTGCCAGCTCACCCACGACAGGTCGGTCTGGGGCCAACGTCCTGACTTTC	CASSPTTGRSGANVLTF
14	TRBV2	TRBD1	TRBJ1-4	NA	TGTGCCAGCAGTGAGACAGGGGTGAATGAAAAACTGTTTTTT	CASSETGVNEKLFF
13	TRBV30	NA	TRBJ2-7	NA	TGTGCCTGGAGTGTTGGGGACAACTACGAGCAGTACTTC	CAWSVGDNYEQYF
15	TRBV7-2	TRBD1	TRBJ2-7	NA	TGTGCCAGCAGCCTAACGGGTCAGGGGGCCAACGAGCAGTACTTC	CASSLTGQGANEQYF
13	TRBV18	NA	TRBJ1-6	few	TGTGCCAGCTCAACCGGACACTCGGAACCTCTCCACTTT	CASSTGHSEPLHF
17	TRBV4-3	TRBD1	TRBJ2-7	few	TGCGCCAGCAGCCAGGGCGCCGGGACAGGGTTTGCCTACGAGCAGTACTTC	CASSQGAGTGFAYEQYF
14	TRBV27	NA	TRBJ2-7	few	TGTGCCAGCACCCCCCACGGGGGTCGGAACGAGCAGTACTTC	CASTPHGGRNEQYF
14	TRBV6-5	TRBD2	TRBJ2-7	few	TGTGCCAGCAGCGGGACTAGCGGGACCTACGAGCAGTACTTC	CASSGTSGTYEQYF
12	TRBV10-3	TRBD2	TRBJ2-5	few	TGTGCCTCGCGGGGGTACCAAGAGATCCAGTACTTC	CASRGYQEIQYF
13	TRBV21-1	NA	TRBJ2-5	NA	TGTGCCAGCACCTTAAGTGAGGGAGAGACCCAGTACTTC	CASTLSEGETQYF
13	TRBV9	NA	TRBJ1-1	few	TGTGCCAGCAGCGTAACGGGGAACACTGAAGCTTTCTTT	CASSVTGNTEAFF
13	TRBV6-5	NA	TRBJ2-7	few	TGTGCCAGCAGTTACTCGCCAGACAGAGAGCAGTACTTC	CASSYSPDREQYF
16	TRBV7-9	NA	TRBJ2-1	NA	TGTGCCAGCAGCCAAGGCGAGGGCGCCGGAAACAATGAGCAGTTCTTC	CASSQGEGAGNNEQFF
15	TRBV11-2	TRBD2	TRBJ2-7	few	TGTGCCAGCAGTCCTATAGCGGGAGACGGGTACGAGCAGTACTTC	CASSPIAGDGYEQYF